A selection of T cell receptor beta chains follows, all from one sample in a study of blood T cell repertoires in COVID-19. Profiled with immunoSEQ multiplex PCR; TCRdb holds only in-frame clones, not every one. The top ten clones hold around 1.4% of a sample with under 350,000 clones, approximately 86% of them seen once. Sequencing input: peripheral blood. The receptor source for this set is a man aged 70-80 years with acute or convalescent COVID-19. Both conserved end residues are part of each CDR3. Each record gives: clone size, J gene, D gene, V gene, CDR3 DNA, CDR3 protein. A D gene is named only where the DNA matches it firmly. Some rows mark clone size as missing; the rest say once, few, many or name a class of expanded clone.

clone size: -; J gene: TRBJ1-5; D gene: -; V gene: TRBV19; CDR3 DNA: TGTGCCAGTAGTAGAGGTGCAGCCGATAGCAATCAGCCCCAGCATTTT; CDR3 protein: CASSRGAADSNQPQHF
clone size: -; J gene: TRBJ1-4; D gene: -; V gene: TRBV6-6; CDR3 DNA: TGTGCCAGCAGTCTCAGACACTTAGAAAAACTGTTTTTT; CDR3 protein: CASSLRHLEKLFF
clone size: -; J gene: TRBJ2-1; D gene: TRBD2; V gene: TRBV28; CDR3 DNA: TGTGCCAGCAGTTTAGCGGGGGGGTACAATGAGCAGTTCTTC; CDR3 protein: CASSLAGGYNEQFF
clone size: -; J gene: TRBJ2-3; D gene: TRBD2; V gene: TRBV5-1; CDR3 DNA: TGCGCCAGCAGCTTGTTCACTAGCGGGGGGAGACGCACAGATACGCAGTATTTT; CDR3 protein: CASSLFTSGGRRTDTQYF
clone size: -; J gene: TRBJ2-3; D gene: TRBD1; V gene: TRBV4-1; CDR3 DNA: TGCGCCAGCAGCCAACTCTTACAGGGGTTCACAGATACGCAGTATTTT; CDR3 protein: CASSQLLQGFTDTQYF
clone size: -; J gene: TRBJ2-7; D gene: TRBD1; V gene: TRBV6-5; CDR3 DNA: TGTGCCAGCAGTTTCCGCCCAGGGGGCGAGCAGTACTTC; CDR3 protein: CASSFRPGGEQYF
clone size: -; J gene: TRBJ2-3; D gene: TRBD2; V gene: TRBV7-3; CDR3 DNA: TGTGCCAGCAGTAGTGGACGGCCGGGGGGTGGCACAGATACGCAGTATTTT; CDR3 protein: CASSSGRPGGGTDTQYF
clone size: -; J gene: TRBJ2-1; D gene: -; V gene: TRBV19; CDR3 DNA: TGTGCCAGTAGTGAGGTGGGAGGCGAGCAGTTCTTC; CDR3 protein: CASSEVGGEQFF
clone size: few; J gene: TRBJ1-6; D gene: -; V gene: TRBV25-1; CDR3 DNA: TGTGCCAGCAGGGGGGGGAATTCACCCCTCCACTTT; CDR3 protein: CASRGGNSPLHF
clone size: -; J gene: TRBJ2-1; D gene: TRBD2; V gene: TRBV11-3; CDR3 DNA: TGTGCCAGCAGCTTAGAGGGGGGGACGGGATACAATGAGCAGTTCTTC; CDR3 protein: CASSLEGGTGYNEQFF
clone size: -; J gene: TRBJ1-1; D gene: -; V gene: TRBV23-1; CDR3 DNA: TGCGCCAGCAGTCACCCTCCACAGGGGAACACTGAAGCTTTCTTT; CDR3 protein: CASSHPPQGNTEAFF
clone size: once; J gene: TRBJ1-5; D gene: -; V gene: TRBV19; CDR3 DNA: TGTGCCAGTAGTAGAGGACAGAGACCCGGGCCCCAGCATTTT; CDR3 protein: CASSRGQRPGPQHF
clone size: -; J gene: TRBJ2-1; D gene: -; V gene: TRBV3-1/TRBV3-2; CDR3 DNA: TGTGCCAGCAGCCAAGATTCTCCAGGGCGAACCAATGAGCAGTTCTTC; CDR3 protein: CASSQDSPGRTNEQFF
clone size: -; J gene: TRBJ2-5; D gene: TRBD2; V gene: TRBV7-2; CDR3 DNA: TGTGCCAGCAGCTTAGCGTTCCTAGCGGGGCAAGAGACCCAGTACTTC; CDR3 protein: CASSLAFLAGQETQYF
clone size: -; J gene: TRBJ1-1; D gene: -; V gene: TRBV20-1; CDR3 DNA: TGCAGTGCTAGTTACGCGGGGGTTGGGACTGAAGCTTTCTTT; CDR3 protein: CSASYAGVGTEAFF
clone size: -; J gene: TRBJ1-5; D gene: -; V gene: TRBV6-5; CDR3 DNA: TGTGCCAGCAGTCTTACGACAGGAAGTGTGCCCCAGCATTTT; CDR3 protein: CASSLTTGSVPQHF
clone size: once; J gene: TRBJ2-3; D gene: TRBD1; V gene: TRBV9; CDR3 DNA: TGTGCCAGCAGCGGACAGGGGGCTGGCACAGATACGCAGTATTTT; CDR3 protein: CASSGQGAGTDTQYF
clone size: -; J gene: TRBJ2-3; D gene: -; V gene: TRBV5-1; CDR3 DNA: TGCGCCAGCAGCCCGGGACAACACAGCACAGATACGCAGTATTTT; CDR3 protein: CASSPGQHSTDTQYF
clone size: -; J gene: TRBJ2-1; D gene: TRBD2; V gene: TRBV6-5; CDR3 DNA: TGTGCCAGCAGTTACTCAAAGCGGGGCAATGAGCAGTTCTTC; CDR3 protein: CASSYSKRGNEQFF
clone size: -; J gene: TRBJ2-7; D gene: -; V gene: TRBV5-5; CDR3 DNA: TGTGCCAGCAGCCTGCCCCCGGCAGGGGTCGAGCAGTACTTC; CDR3 protein: CASSLPPAGVEQYF
clone size: once; J gene: TRBJ2-2; D gene: -; V gene: TRBV7-2; CDR3 DNA: TGTGCCAGCAGTCTGGAGGTCGGGGAGCTGTTTTTT; CDR3 protein: CASSLEVGELFF
clone size: -; J gene: TRBJ2-5; D gene: -; V gene: TRBV19; CDR3 DNA: TGTGCCAGTAGTCCGGGACTGGGACAAGAGACCCAGTACTTC; CDR3 protein: CASSPGLGQETQYF
clone size: -; J gene: TRBJ2-1; D gene: TRBD2; V gene: TRBV24-1; CDR3 DNA: TGTGCCACCAGTGATTTGCCTAGCGGGAGGGCGAATGAGCAGTTCTTC; CDR3 protein: CATSDLPSGRANEQFF
clone size: -; J gene: TRBJ2-1; D gene: TRBD1; V gene: TRBV7-2; CDR3 DNA: TGTGCCAGCAGCTTGGGAGCCGGGACAGGCTCCTACAATGAGCAGTTCTTC; CDR3 protein: CASSLGAGTGSYNEQFF
clone size: -; J gene: TRBJ2-2; D gene: TRBD2; V gene: TRBV7-6; CDR3 DNA: TGTGCCAGCAGCCCTATAGCGGGGGCGAACACCGGGGAGCTGTTTTTT; CDR3 protein: CASSPIAGANTGELFF
clone size: -; J gene: TRBJ2-1; D gene: -; V gene: TRBV19; CDR3 DNA: TGTGCCAGTAGTATAGTAGGAGGCCTGACGAATGAGCAGTTCTTC; CDR3 protein: CASSIVGGLTNEQFF
clone size: few; J gene: TRBJ1-5; D gene: -; V gene: TRBV28; CDR3 DNA: TGTGCCAGCAGTTTTTCGGGAAGCAATCAGCCCCAGCATTTT; CDR3 protein: CASSFSGSNQPQHF
clone size: few; J gene: TRBJ1-3; D gene: -; V gene: TRBV30; CDR3 DNA: TGTGCCGGACTACAGAATACTGGAAACACCATATATTTT; CDR3 protein: CAGLQNTGNTIYF
clone size: -; J gene: TRBJ1-3; D gene: TRBD1; V gene: TRBV28; CDR3 DNA: TGTGCCAGCAGTTCCCCATTGGACAGGGAGGGAAACACCATATATTTT; CDR3 protein: CASSSPLDREGNTIYF
clone size: -; J gene: TRBJ2-7; D gene: -; V gene: TRBV5-1; CDR3 DNA: TGCGCCAGCAGCTTGACAGGAAGAGATGGCGAGCAGTACTTC; CDR3 protein: CASSLTGRDGEQYF
clone size: -; J gene: TRBJ1-1; D gene: -; V gene: TRBV4-3; CDR3 DNA: TGCGCCAGCAGCCAAGAATGGGGGAGGGGGAACACTGAAGCTTTCTTT; CDR3 protein: CASSQEWGRGNTEAFF
clone size: -; J gene: TRBJ1-6; D gene: TRBD1; V gene: TRBV9; CDR3 DNA: TGTGCCAGCAGCGGGCCGACAGGGAGCTCCTATAATTCACCCCTCCACTTT; CDR3 protein: CASSGPTGSSYNSPLHF
clone size: -; J gene: TRBJ2-5; D gene: TRBD2; V gene: TRBV28; CDR3 DNA: TGTGCCAGCAGTCCGCAGGGACTAGCGTTCCAAGAGACCCAGTACTTC; CDR3 protein: CASSPQGLAFQETQYF
clone size: -; J gene: TRBJ2-2; D gene: -; V gene: TRBV11-2; CDR3 DNA: TGTGCCAGCAGCTTAGATCAGGAGGGGGCCGGGACCGGGGAGCTGTTTTTT; CDR3 protein: CASSLDQEGAGTGELFF
clone size: -; J gene: TRBJ2-1; D gene: TRBD2; V gene: TRBV7-2; CDR3 DNA: TGTGCCAGCAGCTCACAGAGCGGGAGGGCCTACAATGAGCAGTTCTTC; CDR3 protein: CASSSQSGRAYNEQFF
clone size: -; J gene: TRBJ2-4; D gene: -; V gene: TRBV21-1; CDR3 DNA: TGTGCCAGCAGCAAAAGGACTAGCGGGAGACGAGACATTCAGTACTTC; CDR3 protein: CASSKRTSGRRDIQYF
clone size: -; J gene: TRBJ1-2; D gene: -; V gene: TRBV5-4; CDR3 DNA: TGTGCCAGCAGCCCTCCCAACAGGGCAACAAACTATGGCTACACCTTC; CDR3 protein: CASSPPNRATNYGYTF
clone size: -; J gene: TRBJ2-3; D gene: TRBD1; V gene: TRBV7-2; CDR3 DNA: TGTGCCAGCAGCTTAGCCAGTGGGACAGCGTACACAGATACGCAGTATTTT; CDR3 protein: CASSLASGTAYTDTQYF
clone size: -; J gene: TRBJ2-2; D gene: -; V gene: TRBV5-4; CDR3 DNA: TGTGCCAGCAGCTTGGATCCGGGGGTGAACACCGGGGAGCTGTTTTTT; CDR3 protein: CASSLDPGVNTGELFF